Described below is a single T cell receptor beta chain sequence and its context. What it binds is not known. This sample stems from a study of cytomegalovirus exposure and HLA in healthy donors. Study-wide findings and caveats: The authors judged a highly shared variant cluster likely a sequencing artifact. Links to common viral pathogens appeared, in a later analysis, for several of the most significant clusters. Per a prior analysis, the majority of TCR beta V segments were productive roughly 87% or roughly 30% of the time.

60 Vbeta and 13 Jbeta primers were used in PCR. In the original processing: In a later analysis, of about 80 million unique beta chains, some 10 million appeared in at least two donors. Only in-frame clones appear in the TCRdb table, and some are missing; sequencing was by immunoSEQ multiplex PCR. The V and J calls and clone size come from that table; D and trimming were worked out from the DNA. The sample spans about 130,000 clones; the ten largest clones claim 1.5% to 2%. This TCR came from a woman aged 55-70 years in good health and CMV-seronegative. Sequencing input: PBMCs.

The CDR3 DNA reads as TGTGCCAGCAGCCGACAGGGGCCTAACGGGGAGCTGTTTTTT. Translating it yields CASSRQGPNGELFF. The rearrangement links TRBV7-6 to TRBJ2-2; 8 positions match TRBD1. The germline CDR1 and CDR2 sequences are SGHVS and FNYEAQ. V dropped 5 bases and J dropped 7; count of bases not matched to a gene: 6. The CDR3 sequence is 14 residues long.